This T cell receptor (beta chain) appears in the sequencing data of a study of cytomegalovirus exposure and HLA in healthy donors. The study's findings and limits: Investigators reported some 150 TCR beta chains as tied to cytomegalovirus. Most of the TCR beta V segments (in an earlier analysis) were productive either about 87% or about 30% of the time.

The germline V gene encodes CDR1 SQVTM and CDR2 ANQGSEA. Trimming stripped 5 bases from V and 7 bases from J, with 8 bases between. The CDR3 totals 10 residues. This PCR relied on a set of 60 Vbeta primers and 13 Jbeta primers. Assay used: immunoSEQ multiplex PCR; TCRdb lists only in-frame clones, some missing. The sample includes 150,000 to 200,000 clones, 80% seen only once; the top ten take 6.3%. Regarding this clone: The antigen is undetermined.

V is TRBV29-1 and J is TRBJ1-2; the D is unclear. The material sequenced was PBMCs. The receptor was derived from a male donor in good health and CMV-seropositive. The CDR3 DNA reads as TGCAGCGTTTCTGGCCCTGGCTACACCTTC. This gives the protein CSVSGPGYTF.